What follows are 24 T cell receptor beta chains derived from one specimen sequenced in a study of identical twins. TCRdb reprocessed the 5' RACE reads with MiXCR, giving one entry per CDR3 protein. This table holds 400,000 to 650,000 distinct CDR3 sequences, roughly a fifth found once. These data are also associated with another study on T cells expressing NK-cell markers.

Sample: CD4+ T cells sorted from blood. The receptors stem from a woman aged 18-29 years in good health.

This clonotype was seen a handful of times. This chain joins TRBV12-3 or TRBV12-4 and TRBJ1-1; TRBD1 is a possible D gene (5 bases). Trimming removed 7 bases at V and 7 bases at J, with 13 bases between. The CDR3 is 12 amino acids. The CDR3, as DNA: TGTGCCAGCACCAAGCGGCAGGGTGAAGCTTTCTTT. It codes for CASTKRQGEAFF.

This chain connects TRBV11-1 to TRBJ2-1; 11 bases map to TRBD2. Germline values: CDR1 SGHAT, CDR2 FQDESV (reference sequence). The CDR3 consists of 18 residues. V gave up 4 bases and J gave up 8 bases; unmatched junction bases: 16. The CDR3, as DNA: TGTGCCAGCAGCTCGCTAGCGAGTCTAGCGGGAGGTAGGGATGAGCAGTTCTTC. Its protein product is CASSSLASLAGGRDEQFF.

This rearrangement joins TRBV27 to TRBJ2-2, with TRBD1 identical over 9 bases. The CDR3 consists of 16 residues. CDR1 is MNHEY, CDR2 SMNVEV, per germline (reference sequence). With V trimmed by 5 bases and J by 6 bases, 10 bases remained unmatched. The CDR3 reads CASSKPGQGSAGELFF. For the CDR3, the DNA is TGTGCCAGCAGTAAACCGGGACAGGGAAGTGCCGGGGAGCTGTTTTTT.

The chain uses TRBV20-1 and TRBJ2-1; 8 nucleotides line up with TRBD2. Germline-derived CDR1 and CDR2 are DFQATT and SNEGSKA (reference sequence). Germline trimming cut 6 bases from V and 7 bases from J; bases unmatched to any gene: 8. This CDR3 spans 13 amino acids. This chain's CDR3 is CSAPGTRLNEQFF. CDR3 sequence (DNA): TGCAGTGCCCCCGGGACTAGGTTGAATGAGCAGTTCTTC.

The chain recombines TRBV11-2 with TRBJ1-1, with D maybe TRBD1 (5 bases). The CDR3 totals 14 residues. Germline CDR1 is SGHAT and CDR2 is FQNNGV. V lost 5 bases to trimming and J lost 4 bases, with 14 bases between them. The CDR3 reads CASSPSQGVTEAFF. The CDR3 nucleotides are TGTGCCAGCAGCCCGTCGCAGGGAGTCACTGAAGCTTTCTTT. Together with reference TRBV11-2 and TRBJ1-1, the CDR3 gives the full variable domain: EAGVAQSPRYKIIEKRQSVAFWCNPISGHATLYWYQQILGQGPKLLIQFQNNGVVDDSQLPKDRFSAERLKGVDSTLKIQPAKLEDSAVYLCASSPSQGVTEAFFGQGTRLTVV.

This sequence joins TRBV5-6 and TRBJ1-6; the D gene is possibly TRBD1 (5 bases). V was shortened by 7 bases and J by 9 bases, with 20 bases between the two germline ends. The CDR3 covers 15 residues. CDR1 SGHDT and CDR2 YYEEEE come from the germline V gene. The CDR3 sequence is CASLQASGAGSPLHF. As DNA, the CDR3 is TGTGCCAGCCTACAAGCCTCCGGGGCTGGTTCACCCCTCCACTTT.

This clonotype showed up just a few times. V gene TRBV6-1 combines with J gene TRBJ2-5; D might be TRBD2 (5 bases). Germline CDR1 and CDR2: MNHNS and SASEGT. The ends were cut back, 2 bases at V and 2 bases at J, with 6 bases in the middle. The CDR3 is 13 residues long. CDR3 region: CASSESGQETQYF. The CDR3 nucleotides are TGTGCCAGCAGTGAAAGCGGACAAGAGACCCAGTACTTC.

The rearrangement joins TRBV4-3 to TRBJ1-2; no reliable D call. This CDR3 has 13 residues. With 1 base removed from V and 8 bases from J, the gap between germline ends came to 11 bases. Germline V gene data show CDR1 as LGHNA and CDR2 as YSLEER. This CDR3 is CASSQGSGVGYTF. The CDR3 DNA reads TGCGCCAGCAGCCAAGGATCCGGGGTCGGCTACACCTTC.

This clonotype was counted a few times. The CDR3 reads CASSSPSGTSEETQYF. CDR3 in DNA: TGTGCCAGCAGTTCCCCCTCCGGGACTAGCGAAGAGACCCAGTACTTC. This chain connects TRBV6-2 or TRBV6-3 to TRBJ2-5; 10 nucleotides match TRBD2. Unmatched junction bases numbered 8, after V lost 4 bases and J lost 3 bases. The CDR3 has 16 residues. The germline V gene encodes CDR1 MNHEY and CDR2 SVGEGT.

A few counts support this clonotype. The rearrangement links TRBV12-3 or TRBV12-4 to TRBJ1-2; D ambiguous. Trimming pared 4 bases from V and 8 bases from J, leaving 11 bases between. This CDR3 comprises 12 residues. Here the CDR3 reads CASSSNWAGYTF. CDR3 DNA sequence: TGTGCCAGCAGTTCGAATTGGGCGGGCTACACCTTC.

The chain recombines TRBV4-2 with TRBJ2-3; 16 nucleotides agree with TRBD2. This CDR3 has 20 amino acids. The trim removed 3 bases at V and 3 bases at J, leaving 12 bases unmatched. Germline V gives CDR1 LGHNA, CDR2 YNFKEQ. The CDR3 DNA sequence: TGTGCCAGCAGCCACAAACTCGGGACTAGCGGGGGGGCGGGAACAGATACGCAGTATTTT. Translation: CASSHKLGTSGGAGTDTQYF.

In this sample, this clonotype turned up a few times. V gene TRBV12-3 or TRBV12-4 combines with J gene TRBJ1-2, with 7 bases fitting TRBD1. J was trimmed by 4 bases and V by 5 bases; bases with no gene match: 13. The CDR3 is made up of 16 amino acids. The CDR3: CASSPPGQASLYGYTF. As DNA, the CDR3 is TGTGCCAGCAGTCCCCCAGGACAGGCATCCCTCTATGGCTACACCTTC.

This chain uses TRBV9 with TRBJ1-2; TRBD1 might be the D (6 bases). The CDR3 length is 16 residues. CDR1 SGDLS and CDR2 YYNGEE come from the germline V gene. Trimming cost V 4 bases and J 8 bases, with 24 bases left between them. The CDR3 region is CASSPVYREQVSGYTF. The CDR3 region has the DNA TGTGCCAGCAGCCCGGTATACAGGGAGCAAGTATCAGGCTACACCTTC. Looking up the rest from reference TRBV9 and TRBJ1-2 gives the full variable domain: DSGVTQTPKHLITATGQRVTLRCSPRSGDLSVYWYQQSLDQGLQFLIQYYNGEERAKGNILERFSAQQFPDLHSELNLSSLELGDSALYFCASSPVYREQVSGYTFGSGTRLTVV.

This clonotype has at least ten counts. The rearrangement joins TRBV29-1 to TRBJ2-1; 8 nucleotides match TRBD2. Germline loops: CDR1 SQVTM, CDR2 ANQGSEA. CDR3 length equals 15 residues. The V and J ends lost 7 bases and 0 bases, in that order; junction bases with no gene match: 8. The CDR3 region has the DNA TGCAGCGCAAACGGGGGGGAGAGCTCCTACAATGAGCAGTTCTTC. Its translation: CSANGGESSYNEQFF.

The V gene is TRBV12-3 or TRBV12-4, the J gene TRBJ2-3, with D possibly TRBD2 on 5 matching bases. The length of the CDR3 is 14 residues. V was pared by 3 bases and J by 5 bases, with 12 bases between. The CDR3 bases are TGTGCCAGCAGTTTTTTCGGGAAGAAAGATACGCAGTATTTT. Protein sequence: CASSFFGKKDTQYF.

The CDR3, as DNA: TGCGCCAGCAGCCGACGACAGGGGGCGAAAGGCACTGAAGCTTTCTTT. Translating gives CASSRRQGAKGTEAFF. The chain combines TRBV5-1 with TRBJ1-1; 10 bases fit TRBD1. Germline V gene data show CDR1 as SGHRS and CDR2 as YFSETQ. V gave up 4 bases and J gave up 4 bases; unmatched junction bases: 10. The CDR3 runs to 16 residues. The variable domain in full, with the rest retrieved from reference TRBV5-1 and TRBJ1-1, is KAGVTQTPRYLIKTRGQQVTLSCSPISGHRSVSWYQQTPGQGLQFLFEYFSETQRNKGNFPGRFSGRQFSNSRSEMNVSTLELGDSALYLCASSRRQGAKGTEAFFGQGTRLTVV.

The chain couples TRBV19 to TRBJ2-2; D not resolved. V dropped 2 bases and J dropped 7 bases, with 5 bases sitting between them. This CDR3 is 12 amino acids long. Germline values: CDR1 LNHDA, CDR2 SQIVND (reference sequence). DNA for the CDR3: TGTGCCAGTAGTATATCTGACGGGGAGCTGTTTTTT. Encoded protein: CASSISDGELFF.

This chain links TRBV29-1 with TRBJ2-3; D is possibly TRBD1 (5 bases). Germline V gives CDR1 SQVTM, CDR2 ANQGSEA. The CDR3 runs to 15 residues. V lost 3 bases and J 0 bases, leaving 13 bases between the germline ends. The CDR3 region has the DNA TGCAGCGTTGAGGGTTCCAGGGAAAGCACAGATACGCAGTATTTT. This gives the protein CSVEGSRESTDTQYF.

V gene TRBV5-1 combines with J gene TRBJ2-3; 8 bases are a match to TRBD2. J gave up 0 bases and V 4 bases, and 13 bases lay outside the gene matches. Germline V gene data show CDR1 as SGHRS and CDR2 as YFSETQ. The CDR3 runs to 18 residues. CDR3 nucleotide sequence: TGCGCCAGCAGCCCTCCCAGGCATACTAGCGGAAGCACAGATACGCAGTATTTT. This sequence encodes CASSPPRHTSGSTDTQYF.

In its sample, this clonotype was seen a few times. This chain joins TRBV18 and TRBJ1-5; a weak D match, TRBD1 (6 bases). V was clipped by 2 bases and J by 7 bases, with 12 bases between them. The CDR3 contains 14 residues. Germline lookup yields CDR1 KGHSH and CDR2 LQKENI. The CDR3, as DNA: TGTGCCAGCTCACCATTGAGGGGGGGACAGCCCCAGCATTTT. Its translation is CASSPLRGGQPQHF.

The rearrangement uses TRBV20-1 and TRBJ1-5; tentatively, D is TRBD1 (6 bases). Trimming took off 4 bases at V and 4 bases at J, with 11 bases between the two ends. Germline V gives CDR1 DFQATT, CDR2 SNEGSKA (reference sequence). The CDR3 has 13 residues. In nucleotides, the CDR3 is TGCAGTGCTATTTCACAGGGAAATCAGCCCCAGCATTTT. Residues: CSAISQGNQPQHF.

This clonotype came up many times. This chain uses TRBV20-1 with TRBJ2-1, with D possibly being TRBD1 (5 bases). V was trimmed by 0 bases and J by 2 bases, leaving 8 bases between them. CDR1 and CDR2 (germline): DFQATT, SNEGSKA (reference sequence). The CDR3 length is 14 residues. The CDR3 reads CSAREGPAYNEQFF. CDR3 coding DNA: TGCAGTGCTAGAGAGGGGCCTGCCTACAATGAGCAGTTCTTC.

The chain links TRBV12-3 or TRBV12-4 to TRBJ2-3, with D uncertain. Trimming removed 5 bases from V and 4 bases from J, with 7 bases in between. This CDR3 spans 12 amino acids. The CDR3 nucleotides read TGTGCCAGCAGTAGGCTCGCAGATACGCAGTATTTT. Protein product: CASSRLADTQYF.

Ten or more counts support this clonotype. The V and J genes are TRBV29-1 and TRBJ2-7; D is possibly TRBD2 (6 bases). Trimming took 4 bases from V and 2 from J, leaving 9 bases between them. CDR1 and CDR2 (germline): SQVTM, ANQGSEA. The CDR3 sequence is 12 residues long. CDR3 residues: CSVGLDPYEQYF. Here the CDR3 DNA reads TGCAGCGTTGGACTAGACCCCTACGAGCAGTACTTC.